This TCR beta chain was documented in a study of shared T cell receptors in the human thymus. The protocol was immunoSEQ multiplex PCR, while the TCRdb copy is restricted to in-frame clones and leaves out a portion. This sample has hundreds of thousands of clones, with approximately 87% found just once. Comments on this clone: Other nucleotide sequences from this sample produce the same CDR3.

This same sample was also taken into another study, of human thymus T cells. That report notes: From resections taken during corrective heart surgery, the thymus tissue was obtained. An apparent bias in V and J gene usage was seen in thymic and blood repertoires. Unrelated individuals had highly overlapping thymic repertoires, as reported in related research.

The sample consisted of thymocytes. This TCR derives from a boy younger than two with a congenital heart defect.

The CDR3 sequence: CASSPSSRQGMKGNTIYF. CDR3 coding DNA: TGTGCCAGCAGTCCCAGCAGCCGACAGGGGATGAAAGGAAACACCATATATTTT. This chain uses TRBV11-2 with TRBJ1-3; TRBD1 aligns across 8 bases. The CDR3 runs to 18 residues. Germline V gene data show CDR1 as SGHAT and CDR2 as FQNNGV. The J segment lost 4 bases and the V segment lost 6 bases, leaving 17 bases of the junction unmatched.